These T cell receptor beta chains were read from a single sample in a study of OX40 agonist ivuxolimab in advanced cancers. Assay used: immunoSEQ multiplex PCR; TCRdb lists only in-frame clones, some missing. Among around 60,000 clones, about four fifths were seen once, and the ten largest hold approximately 10%. The specimen was CD4+ or CD8+ T cells sorted from blood, collected in a trial of the OX40 agonist ivuxolimab. These receptors all stem from an adult with an advanced solid tumor such as melanoma, head and neck, liver or kidney cancer. Each CDR3 is given with its conserved first and last residue. D genes are given only for firm matches. Only part of the rows carry a size: once, few, many, or a class if the clone is expanded.

clone_size j_call d_call v_call cdr3_nt cdr3_aa
- TRBJ2-7 TRBD2 TRBV6-6 TGTGCCAGCAGTTGGGGGGGGTCAGGGCACGAGCAGTACTTC CASSWGGSGHEQYF
few TRBJ1-4 - TRBV4-3 TGCGCCAGCAGCCAAGATTGGGCAGGGACTAATGAAAAACTGTTTTTT CASSQDWAGTNEKLFF
- TRBJ2-7 - TRBV25-1 TGTGCCAGCAGTAGGTCAGGCGGGGAGCAGTACTTC CASSRSGGEQYF
- TRBJ1-3 - TRBV5-8 TGTGCCAGCAGCTTGGGACGGACTGGAAACACCATATATTTT CASSLGRTGNTIYF
- TRBJ2-7 - TRBV7-6 TGTGCCAGCAGCCCCGGACAGGGACTACTCCTCTTC CASSPGQGLLLF
- TRBJ2-1 - TRBV9 TGTGCCAGCAGCGAGACCCTAGGACCCTACAATGAGCAGTTCTTC CASSETLGPYNEQFF
once TRBJ2-5 - TRBV7-8 TGTGCCAGCCAAAAAGAGACCCAGTACTTC CASQKETQYF
- TRBJ2-5 - TRBV5-1 TGCGCCAGCAGCTTATCGACAGGTCGGGAGCAGTACTTC CASSLSTGREQYF
- TRBJ1-2 - TRBV4-3 TGCGCCAGCAGCCCGACCCGTGGAGGGGATGGCTACACCTTC CASSPTRGGDGYTF
- TRBJ1-5 TRBD1 TRBV7-2 TGTGCCAGCACCAGACAGGGCGTGAGCAATCAGCCCCAGCATTTT CASTRQGVSNQPQHF
- TRBJ2-2 TRBD1 TRBV15 TGTGCCACCAGCAGAGAGGGACAGGGGACCGGGGAGCTGTTTTTT CATSREGQGTGELFF
- TRBJ1-1 - TRBV2 TGTGCCAGCAGTGAAAGAACCAGGGGTCCTGAAGCTTTCTTT CASSERTRGPEAFF
- TRBJ2-5 - TRBV28 TGTGCCAGCAGTTATACTGGGGGCGGTGAGACCCAGTACTTC CASSYTGGGETQYF
- TRBJ2-7 TRBD1 TRBV27 TGTGCCAGCAGTCCACGTAAGACAGGGCGGTACGAGCAGTACTTC CASSPRKTGRYEQYF
- TRBJ2-1 - TRBV7-9 TGTGCCAGCAGCTTAGCGGGGCGGGATGGTGAGCAGTTCTTC CASSLAGRDGEQFF
- TRBJ1-3 - TRBV7-9 TGTGCCAGCAGCATCGACCCAGGCCCTGGAAACACCATATATTTT CASSIDPGPGNTIYF
- TRBJ2-1 - TRBV14 TGTGCCAGCAGCTCTACTTTAGACTTAGACTCCTACAATGAGCAGTTCTTC CASSSTLDLDSYNEQFF
- TRBJ2-2 - TRBV15 TGTGCCACCAGCAGAGAGGGGAGATGGACCGGGGAGCTGTTTTTT CATSREGRWTGELFF
many TRBJ1-1 - TRBV9 TGTGCCAGCAGCGTTCAACAGGATAGAGACACTGAAGCTTTCTTT CASSVQQDRDTEAFF
few TRBJ2-5 TRBD2 TRBV5-4 TGTGCCAGCAGCTTGCTAGCGGGGGGGCCCAACCAAGAGACCCAGTACTTC CASSLLAGGPNQETQYF
- TRBJ1-4 - TRBV4-1 TGCGCCAGCAGCCAAACCCCCGGGGGTGGTGAAAAACTGTTTTTT CASSQTPGGGEKLFF
- TRBJ2-7 - TRBV5-1 TGCGCCAGCAGCTCCCGGACCCGGGGCGAGCAGTACTTC CASSSRTRGEQYF
- TRBJ2-5 - TRBV6-5 TGTGCCAGCAGTTACGGGGGTTCACAAGAGACCCAGTACTTC CASSYGGSQETQYF
- TRBJ1-2 - TRBV9 TGTGCCAGCAGCGTAGACGTAGGGAACTATGGCTACACCTTC CASSVDVGNYGYTF
- TRBJ2-1 TRBD1 TRBV7-9 TGTGCCAGCAGCGAACCGGGACAGTACAATGAGCAGTTCTTC CASSEPGQYNEQFF
once TRBJ1-1 - TRBV7-2 TGTGCCATTCGTATACGGGCGTACACTGAAGCTTTCTTT CAIRIRAYTEAFF
- TRBJ2-5 TRBD2 TRBV9 TGTGCCAGCAGCGTATTCAGCGGGGGGGCCCGAGAGACCCAGTACTTC CASSVFSGGARETQYF